The following is a T cell receptor (beta chain) sequence with its context. Antigen specificity is unknown. The data are from a study of T cell responses to AZD1222 COVID-19 vaccine. Regarding the study as a whole: White British ancestry dominated among donors, who included more females, and clonal diversity was possibly underestimated. Unmutated variant regions are reportedly the target of nearly half of TCRs that are spike-specific.

Sequenced by immunoSEQ multiplex PCR; TCRdb stores in-frame clones only, minus some. Of about 120,000 clones listed, about nine tenths are singletons. The clonotype comes from an adult in good health. The sequencing here drew on peripheral blood, taken on day 0 of AZD1222 vaccination.

CDR3 in DNA: TGTGCCAGCAGTCCGAGGCCGGGCTACGAGCAGTACTTC. It specifies CASSPRPGYEQYF. The rearrangement joins TRBV28 to TRBJ2-7; no clear D. Deletions cut 5 bases from V and 3 bases from J, with 11 bases between. The CDR3 totals 13 residues. Germline CDR1 is MDHEN and CDR2 is SYDVKM.